This T cell receptor beta chain was sequenced in a study of PD-L1 blockade in urothelial cancer. Study context: A median of about 140,000 T cells was found in the blood samples.

Every PCR got spiked synthetic TCR analog templates. Data came from immunoSEQ multiplex PCR; TCRdb stores just in-frame clones and leaves some out. The sample lists 85,000 to 130,000 clones; roughly nine tenths were seen once. The study, taken as a whole, reports: Stronger expansion of tumor-associated clones in blood at 3 weeks distinguished durable-benefit patients.

Looked up from germline, CDR1 is SGHNT and CDR2 is YYREEE (reference sequence). V was trimmed by 1 base and J by 5 bases, leaving 12 bases between them. The length of the CDR3 is 14 residues. Points on this clone: Its matching antigen is unknown.

The clonotype originates from an elderly woman with urothelial cancer. The chain recombines TRBV5-4 with TRBJ2-5; possible D gene TRBD2, 5 bases. The source material was PBMCs, sampled around atezolizumab (anti-PD-L1) treatment. For the CDR3, the DNA is TGTGCCAGCAGCTTGCCCGAGTGGAGGGAGACCCAGTACTTC. As protein: CASSLPEWRETQYF.